The 21 T cell receptor beta chains below all came from one sample that was sequenced in a study of blood T cell repertoires in COVID-19. Sequencing used immunoSEQ multiplex PCR; TCRdb keeps in-frame clones, though not all of them. This repertoire shows some 120,000 clones, approximately 89% found once; its top ten account for under 5%. The sequencing input was peripheral blood. Source of these receptors: a man in his forties with acute or convalescent COVID-19.

V and J are TRBV21-1 and TRBJ1-5. TRBV21-1 is tagged as a pseudogene. CDR3 length: 15 amino acids. This CDR3 reads CASSNSCPGNQPQHF. The CDR3 nucleotides are TGTGCCAGCAGCAATTCATGCCCGGGGAATCAGCCCCAGCATTTT.

The chain uses TRBV7-9 and TRBJ1-5, with 7 bases that match TRBD1. After removal of 3 bases from V and 0 bases from J, the junction contained 2 bases not matched to a gene. The length of the CDR3 is 15 residues. Germline CDR1 reads SEHNR; CDR2 reads FQNEAQ (reference sequence). The CDR3 DNA follows: TGTGCCAGCAGCTTTCAGGGGGATAGCAATCAGCCCCAGCATTTT. This codes for CASSFQGDSNQPQHF.

The chain uses TRBV7-2 and TRBJ2-4; TRBD1 matches 7 bases. In germline, CDR1 is SGHTA, CDR2 FQGNSA. Germline trimming cut 4 bases from V and 3 bases from J; bases unmatched to any gene: 9. The CDR3 runs 16 residues. In DNA, the CDR3 is TGTGCCAGCAGCTCCACAGGGGTCACGAGCAAAAACATTCAGTACTTC. Protein product: CASSSTGVTSKNIQYF. The full variable domain, rest sourced from reference TRBV7-2 and TRBJ2-4, is GAGVSQSPSNKVTEKGKDVELRCDPISGHTALYWYRQSLGQGLEFLIYFQGNSAPDKSGLPSDRFSAERTGGSVSTLTIQRTQQEDSAVYLCASSSTGVTSKNIQYFGAGTRLSVL.

This rearrangement joins TRBV20-1 to TRBJ2-5; 11 positions agree with TRBD2. V trimming: 3 bases; J trimming: 4 bases; junction bases outside the gene matches: 7. This CDR3 is built from 15 residues. The V gene's germline CDR1 is DFQATT and CDR2 SNEGSKA (reference sequence). DNA of the CDR3: TGCAGTGCTAGTGATAGCGGGAGGGTGGGAGAGACCCAGTACTTC. Translating gives CSASDSGRVGETQYF.

The genes are TRBV4-1 and TRBJ1-1, with D unclear. The CDR3 is 13 residues long. The germline gives CDR1 MGHRA, CDR2 YSYEKL. Trimming shortened V by 1 base and J by 11 bases, and 14 bases separated the two germline ends. DNA for the CDR3: TGCGCCAGCAGCCAAGGGGAGGGTCAGGTTGCTTTCTTT. Protein product: CASSQGEGQVAFF.

The gene calls are TRBV15 and TRBJ1-4; possible D gene TRBD1, 6 bases. Germline V gene data show CDR1 as LNHNV and CDR2 as YYDKDF (reference sequence). V shed 4 bases and J shed 8 bases, with 17 bases lying between them. This CDR3 comprises 15 residues. The CDR3 sequence is CATSNNRVRSEKLFF. In nucleotides, the CDR3 is TGTGCCACCAGCAACAACAGGGTTCGTTCGGAAAAACTGTTTTTT. Complete variable domain (other parts from reference TRBV15 and TRBJ1-4): DAMVIQNPRYQVTQFGKPVTLSCSQTLNHNVMYWYQQKSSQAPKLLFHYYDKDFNNEADTPDNFQSRRPNTSFCFLDIRSPGLGDTAMYLCATSNNRVRSEKLFFGSGTQLSVL.

The rearrangement joins TRBV18 to TRBJ2-7; maybe TRBD1 (7 bases). The length of the CDR3 is 16 residues. CDR1 is KGHSH and CDR2 is LQKENI in the germline V gene. V dropped 2 bases and J dropped 3 bases, with 17 bases sitting between them. The CDR3 is CASSPFGGTVGYEQYF. CDR3 in DNA: TGTGCCAGCTCACCATTTGGGGGGACAGTGGGCTACGAGCAGTACTTC. The complete variable domain, with remaining parts taken from reference TRBV18 and TRBJ2-7, reads NAGVMQNPRHLVRRRGQEARLRCSPMKGHSHVYWYRQLPEEGLKFMVYLQKENIIDESGMPKERFSAEFPKEGPSILRIQQVVRGDSAAYFCASSPFGGTVGYEQYFGPGTRLTVT.

The chain recombines TRBV7-9 with TRBJ2-1; 9 bases align to TRBD2. The CDR3 has 15 amino acids. CDR1 SEHNR and CDR2 FQNEAQ come from the germline V gene (reference sequence). Trimming cost V 5 bases and J 4 bases; bases outside gene matches: 6. The CDR3 spells CASSTGLAGYNEQFF. DNA of the CDR3: TGTGCCAGCAGCACAGGTCTAGCGGGATACAATGAGCAGTTCTTC.

The chain uses TRBV5-1 and TRBJ1-2, with D perhaps TRBD1 (6 bases). V lost 3 bases and J 7 bases, leaving 19 bases between the germline ends. The CDR3 loop spans 15 amino acids. The germline V gene has CDR1 SGHRS and CDR2 YFSETQ. In DNA form, the CDR3 reads TGCGCCAGCAGCTGGGACATTTCTAATAAGGTTGGCTACACCTTC. This sequence encodes CASSWDISNKVGYTF.

V and J are TRBV29-1 and TRBJ1-2, with unresolved D. Germline V CDR1 and CDR2: SQVTM, ANQGSEA. This CDR3 has 13 amino acids. Trimming took 3 bases from V and 3 from J, leaving 11 bases between them. Here the CDR3 DNA reads TGCAGCGTTGACTCGGGTTGGGACTATGGCTACACCTTC. It codes for CSVDSGWDYGYTF.

As concerns this clone: Other DNA sequences from this sample encode an identical CDR3 as well. The chain employs TRBV6-5 and TRBJ1-5, with 8 bases fitting TRBD1. V lost 5 bases and J lost 5; bases outside the gene matches: 5. CDR1 is MNHEY and CDR2 is SVGAGI in the germline V gene. There are 14 residues in the CDR3. CDR3 in DNA: TGTGCCAGCAGTCAGACAGGGGATTATCAGCCCCAGCATTTT. It encodes CASSQTGDYQPQHF.

The chain carries TRBV30 and TRBJ1-1, with D unclear. V lost 0 bases and J 0 bases, leaving 8 bases between the germline ends. Germline-derived CDR1 and CDR2 are GTSNPN and SVGIG (reference sequence). The CDR3 is 14 residues long. The CDR3 reads CAWSVGLLNTEAFF. For the CDR3, the DNA is TGTGCCTGGAGTGTAGGACTCCTGAACACTGAAGCTTTCTTT.

The V gene is TRBV9, the J gene TRBJ2-7, with D perhaps matching TRBD2 (6 bases). CDR3 length: 13 amino acids. Trimming left V 4 bases short and J 4 bases short, with 12 bases between. CDR1 is SGDLS, CDR2 YYNGEE, per germline. The CDR3 here is CASSPGLPYEQYF. The DNA for the CDR3 is TGTGCCAGCAGCCCGGGACTTCCTTACGAGCAGTACTTC.

The DNA of the CDR3 is TGTGCCAGCAGCCACGGGAGGGACAGGGGCGCCAGGGCTAATGAAAAACTGTTTTTT. It is translated as CASSHGRDRGARANEKLFF. The chain joins TRBV7-3 to TRBJ1-4; 10 nucleotides line up with TRBD1. Looked up from germline, CDR1 is SGHTA and CDR2 is FQGTGA. CDR3 size: 19 residues. Trimming removed 5 bases from V and 3 bases from J; junction bases left unmatched: 15. Filled out from reference TRBV7-3 and TRBJ1-4, the complete variable domain reads GAGVSQTPSNKVTEKGKYVELRCDPISGHTALYWYRQSLGQGPEFLIYFQGTGAADDSGLPNDRFFAVRPEGSVSTLKIQRTERGDSAVYLCASSHGRDRGARANEKLFFGSGTQLSVL.

The chain uses TRBV7-2 and TRBJ2-1; possibly TRBD2 for D (5 bases). CDR3 length: 15 amino acids. V lost 3 bases to trimming and J lost 4 bases, with 13 bases between them. Germline-derived CDR1 and CDR2 are SGHTA and FQGNSA. The CDR3 reads CASSFVRGGYNEQFF. CDR3 DNA: TGTGCCAGCAGCTTTGTCCGAGGAGGTTACAATGAGCAGTTCTTC.

This chain joins TRBV19 and TRBJ1-5; possible D gene TRBD1, 6 bases. The CDR3 has 14 amino acids. Germline V gene sequence: CDR1 LNHDA, CDR2 SQIVND (reference sequence). V lost 6 bases, J lost 11 bases, and 20 bases lay in between. The CDR3 reads CASSPDRSPGAQHF. DNA of the CDR3: TGTGCCAGTAGCCCAGACAGGTCGCCAGGGGCCCAGCATTTT.

The rearrangement joins TRBV4-2 to TRBJ2-3; 10 positions match TRBD2. Germline V gene data show CDR1 as LGHNA and CDR2 as YNFKEQ. Trimming cost V 0 bases and J 6 bases; bases outside gene matches: 9. CDR3 length equals 17 residues. This CDR3 is CASSQDVQRGGGDTQYF. In DNA, the CDR3 is TGTGCCAGCAGCCAAGATGTCCAGCGGGGGGGCGGCGATACGCAGTATTTT.

The chain couples TRBV5-4 to TRBJ1-4; D might be TRBD1 (6 bases). Trimming took 4 bases from V and 8 from J, leaving 9 bases between them. Germline V CDR1 and CDR2: SGHNT, YYREEE (reference sequence). This CDR3 contains 12 residues. The CDR3 spells CASSPDREKLFF. The CDR3 DNA reads TGTGCCAGCAGCCCTGACAGGGAAAAACTGTTTTTT.

The V and J genes are TRBV6-5 and TRBJ2-2; 9 bases align to TRBD1. Per germline, CDR1 MNHEY and CDR2 SVGAGI. CDR3 length equals 14 residues. Losses at the gene ends were 11 bases for V and 2 bases for J; bases not matched to a gene: 6. The CDR3 DNA reads as TGTGCCGGAAACAGGGGGCATAACACCGGGGAGCTGTTTTTT. Its translation: CAGNRGHNTGELFF.

CDR3 in amino acids: CASSSGLGGIADTQYF. DNA for the CDR3: TGTGCCAGCAGTTCGGGACTTGGGGGTATCGCAGATACGCAGTATTTT. The chain recombines TRBV6-6 with TRBJ2-3; possibly TRBD2 for D (6 bases). There are 16 residues in the CDR3. CDR1 and CDR2 (germline): MNHNY, SVGAGI (reference sequence). V was pared by 4 bases and J by 4 bases, with 18 bases between.

The DNA for the CDR3 is TGTGCCAGCACCGAGGGAGGGACAGGTGACATCTATGGCTACACCTTC. It encodes CASTEGGTGDIYGYTF. The chain couples TRBV25-1 to TRBJ1-2, with TRBD1 matching 8 bases. J was trimmed by 4 bases and V by 7 bases; bases with no gene match: 14. Germline V gene data show CDR1 as MGHDK and CDR2 as SYGVNS. CDR3 length: 16 amino acids.